Listed below are T cell receptor beta chains from one sample, sequenced in a study of blood T cell repertoires in COVID-19. Assay: immunoSEQ multiplex PCR; the TCRdb copy retains only in-frame clones and omits some. The sample consists of 100,000 to 150,000 clones, roughly 90% of them appearing once. The material sequenced was PBMCs or T cells enriched from blood (not recorded which). The receptors stem from a woman aged 45-59 years who had recovered from COVID-19. The conserved cysteine and the conserved F or W are not part of the CDR3 here. Each record gives: V gene, J gene, clone size, CDR3 protein. Expanded clones are given a class, and other clones once, few, many or no size at all.

V: TRBV2; J: TRBJ2-7; size: NA; CDR3: AGGVQRPNSYEQY
V: TRBV12-5; J: TRBJ2-7; size: NA; CDR3: ASGRYSYEQY
V: TRBV18; J: TRBJ1-6; size: NA; CDR3: ASSPIEQGKGSPLH
V: TRBV25-1; J: TRBJ1-1; size: NA; CDR3: ASSEFVSGGAF
V: TRBV6-5; J: TRBJ2-1; size: NA; CDR3: ATISSLYNEQF
V: TRBV12-3/TRBV12-4; J: TRBJ2-1; size: few; CDR3: ASSFPVAPEQF
V: TRBV27; J: TRBJ2-2; size: NA; CDR3: ASKPRPTGVTGELF
V: TRBV5-4; J: TRBJ1-1; size: NA; CDR3: ASSLQGLMNTEAF
V: TRBV29-1; J: TRBJ2-1; size: NA; CDR3: SVDREFRSYNEQF
V: TRBV19; J: TRBJ1-5; size: NA; CDR3: ASSILASQGVSNQPQH
V: TRBV7-6; J: TRBJ2-3; size: NA; CDR3: ASSYGGSTTDTQY
V: TRBV9; J: TRBJ1-1; size: NA; CDR3: ASSPDPGQGGTEAF
V: TRBV19; J: TRBJ2-5; size: NA; CDR3: ARGTSGVSQETQY
V: TRBV5-6; J: TRBJ1-3; size: once; CDR3: ASSLVDSRLSGNTIY
V: TRBV18; J: TRBJ1-2; size: NA; CDR3: ASSPLGTGGDGYT
V: TRBV3-1/TRBV3-2; J: TRBJ1-6; size: NA; CDR3: ASSPGTGGRDSPLH
V: TRBV3-1/TRBV3-2; J: TRBJ1-2; size: few; CDR3: ASSQAYQGNYGYT
V: TRBV6-6; J: TRBJ2-7; size: NA; CDR3: ASSPGTSGGLSYEQY
V: TRBV30; J: TRBJ1-5; size: NA; CDR3: AWSTMRSGNQPQH
V: TRBV6-1; J: TRBJ1-2; size: few; CDR3: ASSEMTGYGYT
V: TRBV6-5; J: TRBJ2-7; size: NA; CDR3: ASSYSINSYEQY
V: TRBV3-1/TRBV3-2; J: TRBJ1-2; size: NA; CDR3: ASSLQAGVGYT
V: TRBV2; J: TRBJ2-3; size: NA; CDR3: ASSGYRTESTRNTQY
V: TRBV2; J: TRBJ1-4; size: NA; CDR3: ASSEGATTNEKLF
V: TRBV6-5; J: TRBJ2-7; size: NA; CDR3: ASTGNSYEQY
V: TRBV5-1; J: TRBJ1-3; size: NA; CDR3: ASSPGQGELTSGNTIY
V: TRBV19; J: TRBJ1-2; size: NA; CDR3: ASMTGMGSYGYT
V: TRBV12-5; J: TRBJ1-6; size: NA; CDR3: ASGFLGTDYNSPLH
V: TRBV2; J: TRBJ1-5; size: NA; CDR3: ASSEEESNPVQPQH
V: TRBV28; J: TRBJ1-6; size: NA; CDR3: ASSRQGPNLSSPLH
V: TRBV5-1; J: TRBJ2-7; size: once; CDR3: ASSSRDTSYSYEQY
V: TRBV6-5; J: TRBJ1-5; size: NA; CDR3: ASSEPTGPTQPQH
V: TRBV5-1; J: TRBJ1-4; size: NA; CDR3: ASSRGTGVATNEKLF
V: TRBV5-1; J: TRBJ2-3; size: NA; CDR3: ASKPQGGTDTQY
V: TRBV7-2; J: TRBJ2-1; size: NA; CDR3: ASSPNQRGAYNEQF
V: TRBV10-3; J: TRBJ2-1; size: once; CDR3: AISESRGGALNEQF
V: TRBV4-3; J: TRBJ1-4; size: NA; CDR3: ASSQGRVDEKLF
V: TRBV29-1; J: TRBJ1-1; size: NA; CDR3: SVEDPGLFGTEAF
V: TRBV25-1; J: TRBJ2-1; size: NA; CDR3: ASSGGSGHHNEQF
V: TRBV5-1; J: TRBJ2-3; size: NA; CDR3: ASSISGGPPDTQY
V: TRBV7-7; J: TRBJ2-7; size: NA; CDR3: ASSLAWGLLYEQY
V: TRBV10-3; J: TRBJ1-4; size: NA; CDR3: AIQDRANEKLF
V: TRBV10-1; J: TRBJ2-2; size: NA; CDR3: ASSRTSGGANTGELF
V: TRBV18; J: TRBJ2-7; size: NA; CDR3: ASSPRTGYDEQY
V: TRBV2; J: TRBJ1-1; size: NA; CDR3: AINKNTEAF
V: TRBV7-9; J: TRBJ2-7; size: few; CDR3: ASSLASGRGDYEQY
V: TRBV3-1/TRBV3-2; J: TRBJ2-5; size: NA; CDR3: ASSQQLQETQY
V: TRBV11-2; J: TRBJ1-3; size: NA; CDR3: ASSTFQGSSGNTIY
V: TRBV19; J: TRBJ2-5; size: NA; CDR3: ASSMQGSQETQY
V: TRBV6-5; J: TRBJ1-4; size: NA; CDR3: ASIEQSTNEKLF
V: TRBV10-3; J: TRBJ2-1; size: NA; CDR3: AISAPTSGEPYNEQF
V: TRBV7-2; J: TRBJ2-5; size: NA; CDR3: ASSPTTGSETQY
V: TRBV11-2; J: TRBJ2-7; size: NA; CDR3: ASSSGSREQY
V: TRBV5-4; J: TRBJ1-1; size: NA; CDR3: ASSLRLLDNTEAF
V: TRBV10-1; J: TRBJ2-5; size: NA; CDR3: ASSDQRTTRDTQY
V: TRBV19; J: TRBJ1-1; size: NA; CDR3: ASSVDTMNTEAF
V: TRBV7-9; J: TRBJ2-7; size: NA; CDR3: ASNPGQGYEQY
V: TRBV5-6; J: TRBJ2-2; size: NA; CDR3: ASSLGQGAGELF